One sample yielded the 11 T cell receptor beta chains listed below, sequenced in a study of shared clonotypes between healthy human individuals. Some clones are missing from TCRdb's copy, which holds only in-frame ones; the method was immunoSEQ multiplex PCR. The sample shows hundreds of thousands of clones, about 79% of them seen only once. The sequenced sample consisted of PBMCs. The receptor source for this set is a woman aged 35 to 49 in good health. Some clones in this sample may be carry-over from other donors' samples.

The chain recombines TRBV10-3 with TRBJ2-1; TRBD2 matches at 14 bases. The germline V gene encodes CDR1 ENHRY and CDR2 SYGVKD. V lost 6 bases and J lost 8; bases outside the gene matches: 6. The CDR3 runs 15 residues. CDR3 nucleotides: TGTGCCATCAGCCCGGGACTAGCGGGAGCCGATGAGCAGTTCTTC. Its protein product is CAISPGLAGADEQFF.

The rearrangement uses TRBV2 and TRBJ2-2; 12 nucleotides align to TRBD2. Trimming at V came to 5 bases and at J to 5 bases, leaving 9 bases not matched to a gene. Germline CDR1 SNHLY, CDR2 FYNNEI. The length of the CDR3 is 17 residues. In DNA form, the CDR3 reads TGTGCCAGCAGTCCCCGTCTAGCGGGAGGGCCGACCGGGGAGCTGTTTTTT. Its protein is CASSPRLAGGPTGELFF.

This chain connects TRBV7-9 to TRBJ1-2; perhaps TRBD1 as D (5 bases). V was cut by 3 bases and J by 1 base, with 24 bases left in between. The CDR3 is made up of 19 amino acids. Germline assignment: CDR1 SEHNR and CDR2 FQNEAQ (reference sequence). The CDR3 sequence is CASSLGDSRLDRDNYGYTF. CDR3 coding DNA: TGTGCCAGCAGCTTGGGAGACAGCCGACTTGACCGGGATAACTATGGCTACACCTTC.

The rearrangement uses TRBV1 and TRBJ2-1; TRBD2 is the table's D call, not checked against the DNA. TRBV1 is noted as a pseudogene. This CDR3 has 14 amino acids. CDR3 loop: CTSTVRVAINEQFF. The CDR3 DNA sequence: TGCACCAGCACCGTCCGGGTAGCGATAAATGAGCAGTTCTTC.

The CDR3 protein is CAISVRQATNTEAFF. The CDR3 DNA follows: TGTGCCATCAGTGTACGACAGGCCACTAACACTGAAGCTTTCTTT. This chain uses TRBV10-3 with TRBJ1-1; possibly TRBD1 for D (6 bases). The V gene's germline CDR1 is ENHRY and CDR2 SYGVKD. The ends were cut back, 4 bases at V and 2 bases at J, with 14 bases in the middle. The CDR3 contains 15 residues.

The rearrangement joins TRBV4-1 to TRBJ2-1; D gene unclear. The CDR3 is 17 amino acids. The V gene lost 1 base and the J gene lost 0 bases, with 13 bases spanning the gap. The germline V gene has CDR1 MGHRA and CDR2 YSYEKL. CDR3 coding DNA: TGCGCCAGCAGCCAAGGGTTGTTAGCCGTCTCCTACAATGAGCAGTTCTTC. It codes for CASSQGLLAVSYNEQFF.

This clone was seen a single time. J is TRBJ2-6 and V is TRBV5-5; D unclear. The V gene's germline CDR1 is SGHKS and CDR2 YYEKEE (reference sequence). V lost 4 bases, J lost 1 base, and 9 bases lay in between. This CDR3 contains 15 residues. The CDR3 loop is CASSPPASGANVLTF. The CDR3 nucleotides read TGTGCCAGCAGCCCTCCAGCGTCTGGGGCCAACGTCCTGACTTTC.

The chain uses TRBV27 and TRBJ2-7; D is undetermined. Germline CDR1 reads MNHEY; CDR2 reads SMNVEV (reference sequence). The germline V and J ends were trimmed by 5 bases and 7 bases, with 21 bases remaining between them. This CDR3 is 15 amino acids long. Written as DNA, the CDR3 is TGTGCCAGCAGTCCCTCTACCGGCCTCCCGACTGAGCAGTACTTC. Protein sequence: CASSPSTGLPTEQYF.

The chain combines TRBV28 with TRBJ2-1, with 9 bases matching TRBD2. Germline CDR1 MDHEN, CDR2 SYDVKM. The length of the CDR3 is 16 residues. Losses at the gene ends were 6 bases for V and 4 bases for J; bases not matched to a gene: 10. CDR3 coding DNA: TGTGCCAGCAGAACCCCAGCGGGAGGCCCTTACAATGAGCAGTTCTTC. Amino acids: CASRTPAGGPYNEQFF. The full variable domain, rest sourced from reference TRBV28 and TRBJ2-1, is DVKVTQSSRYLVKRTGEKVFLECVQDMDHENMFWYRQDPGLGLRLIYFSYDVKMKEKGDIPEGYSVSREKKERFSLILESASTNQTSMYLCASRTPAGGPYNEQFFGPGTRLTVL.

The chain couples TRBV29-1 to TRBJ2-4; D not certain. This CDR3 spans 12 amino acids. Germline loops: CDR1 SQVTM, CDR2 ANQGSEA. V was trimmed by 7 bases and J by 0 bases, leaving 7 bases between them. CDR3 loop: CSGRLAKNIQYF. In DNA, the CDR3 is TGCAGCGGTAGGTTAGCCAAAAACATTCAGTACTTC.

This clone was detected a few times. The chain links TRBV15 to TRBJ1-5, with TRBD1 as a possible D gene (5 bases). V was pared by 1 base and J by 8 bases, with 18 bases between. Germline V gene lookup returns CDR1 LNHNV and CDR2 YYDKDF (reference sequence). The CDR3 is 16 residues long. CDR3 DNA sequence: TGTGCCACCAGCAGAGGTGTCGGGGGGACTAGTAAGCCCCAGCATTTT. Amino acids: CATSRGVGGTSKPQHF.